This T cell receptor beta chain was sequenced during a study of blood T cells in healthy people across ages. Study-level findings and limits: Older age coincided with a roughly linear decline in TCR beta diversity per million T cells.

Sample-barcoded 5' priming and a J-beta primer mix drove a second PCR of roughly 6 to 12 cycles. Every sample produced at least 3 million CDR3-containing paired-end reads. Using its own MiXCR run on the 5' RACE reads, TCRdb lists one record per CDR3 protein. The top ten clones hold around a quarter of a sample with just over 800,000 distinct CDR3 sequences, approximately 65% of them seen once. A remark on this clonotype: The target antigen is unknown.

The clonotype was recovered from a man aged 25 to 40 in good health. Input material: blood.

In DNA form, the CDR3 reads TGTGCCAGCAGCCCCCAAGCGGGGCGGGCTGTTGAGCAGTTCTTC. This codes for CASSPQAGRAVEQFF. J is TRBJ2-1 and V is TRBV7-3, with 7 bases matching TRBD2. CDR1 is SGHTA and CDR2 is FQGTGA in the germline V gene. V shed 5 bases and J 9 bases; nucleotides not matched to a gene: 13. The CDR3 sequence is 15 residues long.